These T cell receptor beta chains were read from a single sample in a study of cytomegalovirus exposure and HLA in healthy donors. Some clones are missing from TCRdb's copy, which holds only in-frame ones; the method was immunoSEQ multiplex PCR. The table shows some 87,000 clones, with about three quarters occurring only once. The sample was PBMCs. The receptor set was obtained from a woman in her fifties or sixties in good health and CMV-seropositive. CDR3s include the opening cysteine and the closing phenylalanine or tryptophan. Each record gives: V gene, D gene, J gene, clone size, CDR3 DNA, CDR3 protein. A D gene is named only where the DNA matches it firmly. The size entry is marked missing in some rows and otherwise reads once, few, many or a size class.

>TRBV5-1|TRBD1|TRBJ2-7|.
TGCGCCAGCAGCTTGGGGACAGGGGGATCGTTCTACTACGAGCAGTACTTC
CASSLGTGGSFYYEQYF
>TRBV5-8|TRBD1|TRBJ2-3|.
TGTGCCAGCAGCTCGGTTAGGACAGGGGGTACCACAGATACGCAGTATTTT
CASSSVRTGGTTDTQYF
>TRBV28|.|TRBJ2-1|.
TGTGCCAGCAGTTTGAGTGCTGAGGCAGGGGTTAACGATGAGCAGTTCTTC
CASSLSAEAGVNDEQFF
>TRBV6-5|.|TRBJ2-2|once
TGTGCCAGCAGTTCAGGCAGAGACACCGGGGAGCTGTTTTTT
CASSSGRDTGELFF
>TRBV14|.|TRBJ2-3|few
TGTGCCAGCAGCCGCAATGGACTACTCACAGATACGCAGTATTTT
CASSRNGLLTDTQYF
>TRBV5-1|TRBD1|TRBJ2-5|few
TGCGCCAGCTCGTGGACAGGGGCTGAGACCCAGTACTTC
CASSWTGAETQYF
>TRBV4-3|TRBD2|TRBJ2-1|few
TGCGCCAGCAGCCAAGTAGGTGGGAGGGCCGGGAATGAGCAGTTCTTC
CASSQVGGRAGNEQFF
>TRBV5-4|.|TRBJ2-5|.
TGTGCCAGCAGCTTGGTCGGGGGAGAGACCCAGTACTTC
CASSLVGGETQYF
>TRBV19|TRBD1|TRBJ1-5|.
TGTGCCAGTAGTACCCGGACAGGGCCGTATAGCAATCAGCCCCAGCATTTT
CASSTRTGPYSNQPQHF
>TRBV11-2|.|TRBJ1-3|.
TGTGCCAGCAGCGCCCTTAGCTCTGGAAACACCATATATTTT
CASSALSSGNTIYF
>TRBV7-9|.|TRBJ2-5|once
TGTTCCAGCAGCTTAGGAGGAGGGTCCCAAGAGACCCAGTACTTC
CSSSLGGGSQETQYF
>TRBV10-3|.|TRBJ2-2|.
TGTGCCATCAGTGAAGGGGGGGGCCACACCGGGGAGCTGTTTTTT
CAISEGGGHTGELFF
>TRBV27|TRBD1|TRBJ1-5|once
TGTGCCAGCCGAAATCAGGGGGGTAGCAATCAGCCCCAGCATTTT
CASRNQGGSNQPQHF
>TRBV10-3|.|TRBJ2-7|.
TGTGCCATCAGTGATCACTACGAGCAGTACTTC
CAISDHYEQYF
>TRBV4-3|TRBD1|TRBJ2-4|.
TGCGCCAGCAGCCAGCTAGGGGGCTTGGGACAGGGAAAAAACATTCAGTACTTC
CASSQLGGLGQGKNIQYF
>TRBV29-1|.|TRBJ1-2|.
TGCACCGTAATCAGGGAAGACGGTGGCTACACCTTC
CTVIREDGGYTF
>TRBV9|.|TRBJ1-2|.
TGTGCCAGCAGCGCTCCTCTGGGGGCTGGCTACACCTTC
CASSAPLGAGYTF
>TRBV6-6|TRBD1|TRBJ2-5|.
TGTGCCAGCAGGGCCGACAGGGTCCAAGAGACCCAGTACTTC
CASRADRVQETQYF
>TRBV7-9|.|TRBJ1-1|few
TGTGCCAGCAGCTCCGGGTGGGTTGGCACTGAAGCTTTCTTT
CASSSGWVGTEAFF
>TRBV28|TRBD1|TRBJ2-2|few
TGTGCCAGCACTTTGAGGCAGGGGGTCGCCGGGGAGCTGTTTTTT
CASTLRQGVAGELFF
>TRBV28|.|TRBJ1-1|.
TGTGCCAGCAAATCGGTCCGGAACACTGAAGCTTTCTTT
CASKSVRNTEAFF
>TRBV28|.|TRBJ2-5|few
TGTGCCAGCTACAGGGGGCAAGGGACTAGTCAAGAGACCCAGTACTTC
CASYRGQGTSQETQYF
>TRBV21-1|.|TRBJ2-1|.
TGTGCCAGCAGCGAGTCGGCACTAGCGGGAGGACGGCAGTTCTTC
CASSESALAGGRQFF
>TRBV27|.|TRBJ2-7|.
TGTGCCAGCAGTTTGAGGGGACAATCCTACGAGCAGTACTTC
CASSLRGQSYEQYF
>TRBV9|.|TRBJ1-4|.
TGTGCCAGCAGCCCCGGGTTGGCTGAAAAACTGTTTTTT
CASSPGLAEKLFF
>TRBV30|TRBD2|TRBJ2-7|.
TGTGCCTGCTCCGACGGGGGGGATGGGGACGGTGGCGAGCAGTACTTC
CACSDGGDGDGGEQYF
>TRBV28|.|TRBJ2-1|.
TGTGCCAGCAGTTTACAACTTTATAACAATGAGCAGTTCTTC
CASSLQLYNNEQFF
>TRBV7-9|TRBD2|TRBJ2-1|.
TGTGCCAGCAGTCGAAACGCCGGGACTAGCGGGCGAATCAATGAGCAGTTCTTC
CASSRNAGTSGRINEQFF
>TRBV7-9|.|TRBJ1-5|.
TGTGCCAGCAGCCGAGATAGCAATCAGCCCCAGCATTTT
CASSRDSNQPQHF
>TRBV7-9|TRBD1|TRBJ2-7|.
TGTGCCAGCAGCTTAGCAGGGGGCGGGTCTGAGCAGTACTTC
CASSLAGGGSEQYF
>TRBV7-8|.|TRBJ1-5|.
TGTGCCAGCAGCTCACAGGGCTTTAGAGATCAGCCCCAGCATTTT
CASSSQGFRDQPQHF
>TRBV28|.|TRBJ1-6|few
TGTGCCAGCAGCCTCCGCCGGGGATCACCCCTCCACTTT
CASSLRRGSPLHF
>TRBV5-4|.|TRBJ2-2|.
TGTGCCAGCAGCTTGGGACTGAACACCGGGGAGCTGTTTTTT
CASSLGLNTGELFF
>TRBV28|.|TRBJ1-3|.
TGTGCCAGCAGTGGACGGTACAGATCAGGGGCTGGAAACACCATATATTTT
CASSGRYRSGAGNTIYF
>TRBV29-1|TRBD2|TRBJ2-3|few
TGCAGCGTGACGGGGGGTTCGGGGACAGATACGCAGTATTTT
CSVTGGSGTDTQYF
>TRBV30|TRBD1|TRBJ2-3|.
TGTGCCTGGGATCGCACAGGGGCCTCAGATACGCAGTATTTT
CAWDRTGASDTQYF
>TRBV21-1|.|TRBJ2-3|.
TGTGCCAGCAGCAAAGGGGAGAAGCGGGCCAATTTCTGGGGAGATACGCAGTATTTT
CASSKGEKRANFWGDTQYF
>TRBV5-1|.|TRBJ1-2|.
TGCGCCAGCAGCTTGGCCAACCGACTTAACTATGGCTACACCTTC
CASSLANRLNYGYTF
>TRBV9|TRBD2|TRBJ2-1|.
TGTGCCAGCAGCGTCTCGATTCCGGGACTAGCGGGGAGAGGTGAGCAGTTCTTC
CASSVSIPGLAGRGEQFF
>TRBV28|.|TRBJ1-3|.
TGTGCCAGCAGTTTATCGCAGGGATCGAACACCATATATTTT
CASSLSQGSNTIYF
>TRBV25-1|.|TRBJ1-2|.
TGTGCCAGCAGTGCCCCGGGGGAAGTGTATGGCTACACCTTC
CASSAPGEVYGYTF
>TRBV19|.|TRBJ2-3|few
TGTGCCAGTAGTAAGGGCAGGGCCACAGATACGCAGTATTTT
CASSKGRATDTQYF
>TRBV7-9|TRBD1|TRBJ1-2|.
TGTGCCAGCAGCTCGCCGGGACAGGGCTATGGCTACACCTTC
CASSSPGQGYGYTF
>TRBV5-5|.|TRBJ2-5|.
TGTGCCAGCAGCGCAGGGGCGATACCGATGGGAGAGACCCAGTACTTC
CASSAGAIPMGETQYF
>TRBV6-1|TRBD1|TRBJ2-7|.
TGTGCCAGCAGTGAAAATCCAGGGGGCTACGAGCAGTACTTC
CASSENPGGYEQYF
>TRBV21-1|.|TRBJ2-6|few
TGTGCCAGCAGCAAAGTAGGAAGGGGGCACGGGGCCAACGTCCTGACTTTC
CASSKVGRGHGANVLTF
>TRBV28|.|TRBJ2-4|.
TGTGCCAGCAGTTTGACCATGACAGACACAGTCCTAGCCAAAAACATTCAGTACTTC
CASSLTMTDTVLAKNIQYF
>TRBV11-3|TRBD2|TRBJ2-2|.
TGTGCCAGCAGCACTACTAGCGGGTGGAACACCGGGGAGCTGTTTTTT
CASSTTSGWNTGELFF
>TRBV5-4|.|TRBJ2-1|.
TGTGCCAGCAGCTTGGGGGGCTATGGGTGGAATGAGCAGTTCTTC
CASSLGGYGWNEQFF
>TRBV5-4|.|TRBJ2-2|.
TGTGCCAGCAGCCGGAGCGGTCGAGGCACCGGGGAGCTGTTTTTT
CASSRSGRGTGELFF
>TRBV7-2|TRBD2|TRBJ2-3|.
TGTGCCAGCAGCTTGAACCCTAGCGGAACCACAGATACGCAGTATTTT
CASSLNPSGTTDTQYF
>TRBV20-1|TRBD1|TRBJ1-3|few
TGCAGTGCTAACAGGGGGAACACCATATATTTT
CSANRGNTIYF
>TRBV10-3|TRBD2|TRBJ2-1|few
TGTGCCATCAAGGGACTAGCGGAGCGGGGGGAGGTTTTCTTC
CAIKGLAERGEVFF
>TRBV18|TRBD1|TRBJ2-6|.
TGTGCCAGCTCACCAGGACAGGCCCGCTCTGGGGCCAACGTCCTGACTTTC
CASSPGQARSGANVLTF